This is a list of T cell receptor beta chains from one sample in a study of shared clonotypes between healthy human individuals. Sequenced by immunoSEQ multiplex PCR; TCRdb stores in-frame clones only, minus some. The sample includes approximately 500,000 clones, 90% to 96% of them seen just once. Sequencing was performed on naive CD4+ T cells sorted from blood. These receptor sequences come from a woman in her 30s in good health. The CDR3 runs from the conserved cysteine through the conserved F or W. The order of the fields is CDR3 protein, V gene, J gene.

CDR3aa: CASSGPSVPSNEQFF; v_gene: TRBV10-1; j_gene: TRBJ2-1
CDR3aa: CASSSILAGDTGELFF; v_gene: TRBV5-1; j_gene: TRBJ2-2
CDR3aa: CASSQDLWETQYF; v_gene: TRBV14; j_gene: TRBJ2-5
CDR3aa: CASTPEINYGYTF; v_gene: TRBV6-1; j_gene: TRBJ1-2
CDR3aa: CASSINPGLAVYNEQFF; v_gene: TRBV19; j_gene: TRBJ2-1
CDR3aa: CASSLFARSRVQPQHF; v_gene: TRBV27; j_gene: TRBJ1-5
CDR3aa: CASSRQGQSTDTQYF; v_gene: TRBV18; j_gene: TRBJ2-3
CDR3aa: CASSRHQGQGYEQYF; v_gene: TRBV27; j_gene: -
CDR3aa: CASRPRRDRLGYTF; v_gene: TRBV28; j_gene: TRBJ1-2
CDR3aa: CASSYQGVQGNEKLFF; v_gene: TRBV2; j_gene: TRBJ1-4